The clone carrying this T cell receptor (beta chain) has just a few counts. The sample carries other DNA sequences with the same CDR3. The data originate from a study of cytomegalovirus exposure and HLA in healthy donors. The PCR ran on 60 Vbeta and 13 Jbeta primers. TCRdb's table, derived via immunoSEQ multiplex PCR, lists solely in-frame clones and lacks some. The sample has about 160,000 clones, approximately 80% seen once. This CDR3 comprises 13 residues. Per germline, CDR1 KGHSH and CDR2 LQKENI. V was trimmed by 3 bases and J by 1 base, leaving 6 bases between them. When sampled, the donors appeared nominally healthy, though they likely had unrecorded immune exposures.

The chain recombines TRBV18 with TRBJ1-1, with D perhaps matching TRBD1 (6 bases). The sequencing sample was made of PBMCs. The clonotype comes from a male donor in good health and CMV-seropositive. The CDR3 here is CASSPTGNTEAFF. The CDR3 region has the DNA TGTGCCAGCTCACCGACAGGGAACACTGAAGCTTTCTTT.